The present TCR beta chain was sequenced within a study of blood T cell repertoires in COVID-19. Study information: The United States, Italy and Spain supplied acute and convalescent COVID-19 samples. Sample material is recorded as cDNA or gDNA derived from T cells, B-cell-depleted T cells, or PBMCs.

Libraries were prepared by immunoSEQ multiplex PCR; TCRdb keeps only in-frame clonotypes and omits some of them. The data hold 59,000 or so clones, with 79% observed a single time. Germline V CDR1 and CDR2: SGHTS, YDEGEE. CDR3 length: 17 residues. Trimming took 0 bases from V and 5 from J; bases not matched to a gene: 9. The specimen was peripheral blood. The chain employs TRBV5-8 and TRBJ1-5, with 9 positions matching TRBD1. This TCR came from a man in his fifties or sixties with acute or convalescent COVID-19. CDR3 protein: CASSLALQDRGYQPQHF. For the CDR3, the DNA is TGTGCCAGCAGCTTGGCTCTTCAGGACAGGGGTTATCAGCCCCAGCATTTT.